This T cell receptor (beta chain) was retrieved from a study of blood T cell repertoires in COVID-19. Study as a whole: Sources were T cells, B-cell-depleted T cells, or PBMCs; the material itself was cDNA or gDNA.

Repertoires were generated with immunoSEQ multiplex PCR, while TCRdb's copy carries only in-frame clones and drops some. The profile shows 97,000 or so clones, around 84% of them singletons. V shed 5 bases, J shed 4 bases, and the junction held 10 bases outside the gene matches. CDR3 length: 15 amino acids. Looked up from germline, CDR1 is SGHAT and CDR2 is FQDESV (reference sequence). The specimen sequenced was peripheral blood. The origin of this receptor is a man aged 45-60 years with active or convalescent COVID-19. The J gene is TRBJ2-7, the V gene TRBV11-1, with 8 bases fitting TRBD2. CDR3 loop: CASSVGGAMRYEQYV. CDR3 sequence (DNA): TGTGCCAGCAGCGTCGGGGGGGCGATGCGGTACGAGCAGTACGTC.